This TCR beta chain emerged from a study of shared clonotypes between healthy human individuals. J gave up 3 bases and V 0 bases, and 12 bases lay outside the gene matches. There are 19 residues in the CDR3. Germline lookup yields CDR1 LGHNT and CDR2 FRNRAP. Profiled with immunoSEQ multiplex PCR; TCRdb holds only in-frame clones, not every one. The sample consists of some 1.4 million clones, roughly 96% of them appearing once. Study-wide results and caveats: Naive CD4 clonotypes were shared across a few donors at around 5%. There were few donors, and this limited the genetic and exposure-history diversity represented. Sequencing depth was expected to influence donor clonotype sharing.

About this clone itself: Antigen specificity is unknown.

The rearrangement uses TRBV12-5 and TRBJ2-2; 8 nucleotides align to TRBD1. The sequencing sample was made of naive CD4+ T cells sorted from blood. Described subset: CD45RA+ positively selected. The source of this sequence is a young man in good health. This CDR3 reads CASGLVQGGQGLHTGELFF. CDR3 DNA sequence: TGTGCTAGTGGTTTGGTACAGGGTGGACAGGGTTTGCACACCGGGGAGCTGTTTTTT.